These 9 T cell receptor beta chains came from one sample sequenced in a study of beta chain features in type 1 diabetes. The study, taken as a whole, reports: Shorter TCRB CDR3s, moderately but significantly so, marked every one of the four CD4+ subsets in Type 1 diabetes patients.

No antigen has been assigned to these receptors. Of the isolated RNA, all was reverse transcribed, and so the sequenced material was expressed TCRB transcripts. TCRdb's copy holds only in-frame clones and misses some; the assay was immunoSEQ multiplex PCR. This table holds about 260,000 clones, around 20% found once. Sequencing used naive CD4+ T cells from blood. These receptors came from a woman aged 35 to 49 with type 1 diabetes.

The chain links TRBV2 to TRBJ1-1; 8 bases are a match to TRBD1. J was trimmed by 5 bases and V by 9 bases; bases with no gene match: 8. The V gene's germline CDR1 is SNHLY and CDR2 FYNNEI. This CDR3 region has 13 residues. CDR3 DNA: TGTGCCAGTACCGCAGGGGGCTGGACTGAAGCTTTCTTT. It translates to CASTAGGWTEAFF.

This chain uses TRBV7-2 with TRBJ2-3; D unclear. CDR1 SGHTA and CDR2 FQGNSA come from the germline V gene. The CDR3 extends over 14 amino acids. Trimming left V 0 bases short and J 1 base short, with 5 bases between. CDR3 sequence reads: CASSLAFGTDTQYF. For the CDR3, the DNA is TGTGCCAGCAGCTTAGCTTTCGGCACAGATACGCAGTATTTT.

The chain combines TRBV7-9 with TRBJ1-1; maybe TRBD1 (6 bases). Germline lookup yields CDR1 SEHNR and CDR2 FQNEAQ (reference sequence). The V and J ends lost 4 bases and 5 bases respectively, with 11 bases between them. The CDR3 totals 13 residues. CDR3 nucleotide sequence: TGTGCCAGCAGCTACAGGGTGGAGACTGAAGCTTTCTTT. Translation gives CASSYRVETEAFF. Full variable domain (remainder filled in from reference TRBV7-9 and TRBJ1-1): DTGVSQNPRHKITKRGQNVTFRCDPISEHNRLYWYRQTLGQGPEFLTYFQNEAQLEKSRLLSDRFSAERPKGSFSTLEIQRTEQGDSAMYLCASSYRVETEAFFGQGTRLTVV.

The chain uses TRBV28 and TRBJ2-7, with D possibly TRBD1 on 5 matching bases. Germline V gene sequence: CDR1 MDHEN, CDR2 SYDVKM. CDR3 length: 12 amino acids. Trimming removed 8 bases at V and 0 bases at J, with 8 bases between. The CDR3 here is CASRQSSYEQYF. The CDR3 nucleotides are TGTGCCAGCCGACAGAGCTCCTACGAGCAGTACTTC.

The genes are TRBV30 and TRBJ2-7; 9 bases match TRBD1. This CDR3 region has 13 residues. V lost 5 bases and J lost 4; bases outside the gene matches: 6. Per germline, CDR1 GTSNPN and CDR2 SVGIG (reference sequence). CDR3 region: CAWETGGGYEQYF. The CDR3 DNA follows: TGTGCCTGGGAAACAGGGGGCGGGTACGAGCAGTACTTC.

This rearrangement joins TRBV27 to TRBJ2-7, with 7 bases fitting TRBD1. The CDR3 is 16 residues long. Trimming cost V 3 bases and J 3 bases; bases outside gene matches: 11. Looked up from germline, CDR1 is MNHEY and CDR2 is SMNVEV (reference sequence). Here the CDR3 DNA reads TGTGCCAGCAGTTTCTACCGAAGGGACAGTTACTACGAGCAGTACTTC. It codes for CASSFYRRDSYYEQYF.

The chain recombines TRBV28 with TRBJ1-1; 10 positions match TRBD1. The trim removed 5 bases at V and 10 bases at J, leaving 4 bases unmatched. CDR3 length: 12 residues. CDR1 is MDHEN, CDR2 SYDVKM, per germline. The CDR3 coding sequence is TGTGCCAGCAGTCCCGGACAGGGGGGAGCTTTCTTT. Protein product: CASSPGQGGAFF.

This clone was picked up a small number of times. This rearrangement joins TRBV23-1 to TRBJ1-1; no reliable D call. TRBV23-1 is given ORF status, its function remaining uncertain. The V end lost 1 base, the J end lost 0 bases, and 12 bases lay between the germline ends. The CDR3 is made up of 16 amino acids. The CDR3 protein is CASSQLVAPMNTEAFF. DNA for the CDR3: TGCGCCAGCAGTCAATTGGTGGCCCCAATGAACACTGAAGCTTTCTTT.

V gene TRBV11-3 combines with J gene TRBJ2-3; 8 positions agree with TRBD2. With 1 base clipped from V and 4 bases from J, the junction kept 4 bases outside the gene matches. The CDR3 is 15 amino acids. Germline V lookup: CDR1 SGHNT, CDR2 YENEEA. The CDR3 DNA is TGTGCCAGCAGCTTAGTGGCGGGAGGCCCAGATACGCAGTATTTT. As protein: CASSLVAGGPDTQYF.